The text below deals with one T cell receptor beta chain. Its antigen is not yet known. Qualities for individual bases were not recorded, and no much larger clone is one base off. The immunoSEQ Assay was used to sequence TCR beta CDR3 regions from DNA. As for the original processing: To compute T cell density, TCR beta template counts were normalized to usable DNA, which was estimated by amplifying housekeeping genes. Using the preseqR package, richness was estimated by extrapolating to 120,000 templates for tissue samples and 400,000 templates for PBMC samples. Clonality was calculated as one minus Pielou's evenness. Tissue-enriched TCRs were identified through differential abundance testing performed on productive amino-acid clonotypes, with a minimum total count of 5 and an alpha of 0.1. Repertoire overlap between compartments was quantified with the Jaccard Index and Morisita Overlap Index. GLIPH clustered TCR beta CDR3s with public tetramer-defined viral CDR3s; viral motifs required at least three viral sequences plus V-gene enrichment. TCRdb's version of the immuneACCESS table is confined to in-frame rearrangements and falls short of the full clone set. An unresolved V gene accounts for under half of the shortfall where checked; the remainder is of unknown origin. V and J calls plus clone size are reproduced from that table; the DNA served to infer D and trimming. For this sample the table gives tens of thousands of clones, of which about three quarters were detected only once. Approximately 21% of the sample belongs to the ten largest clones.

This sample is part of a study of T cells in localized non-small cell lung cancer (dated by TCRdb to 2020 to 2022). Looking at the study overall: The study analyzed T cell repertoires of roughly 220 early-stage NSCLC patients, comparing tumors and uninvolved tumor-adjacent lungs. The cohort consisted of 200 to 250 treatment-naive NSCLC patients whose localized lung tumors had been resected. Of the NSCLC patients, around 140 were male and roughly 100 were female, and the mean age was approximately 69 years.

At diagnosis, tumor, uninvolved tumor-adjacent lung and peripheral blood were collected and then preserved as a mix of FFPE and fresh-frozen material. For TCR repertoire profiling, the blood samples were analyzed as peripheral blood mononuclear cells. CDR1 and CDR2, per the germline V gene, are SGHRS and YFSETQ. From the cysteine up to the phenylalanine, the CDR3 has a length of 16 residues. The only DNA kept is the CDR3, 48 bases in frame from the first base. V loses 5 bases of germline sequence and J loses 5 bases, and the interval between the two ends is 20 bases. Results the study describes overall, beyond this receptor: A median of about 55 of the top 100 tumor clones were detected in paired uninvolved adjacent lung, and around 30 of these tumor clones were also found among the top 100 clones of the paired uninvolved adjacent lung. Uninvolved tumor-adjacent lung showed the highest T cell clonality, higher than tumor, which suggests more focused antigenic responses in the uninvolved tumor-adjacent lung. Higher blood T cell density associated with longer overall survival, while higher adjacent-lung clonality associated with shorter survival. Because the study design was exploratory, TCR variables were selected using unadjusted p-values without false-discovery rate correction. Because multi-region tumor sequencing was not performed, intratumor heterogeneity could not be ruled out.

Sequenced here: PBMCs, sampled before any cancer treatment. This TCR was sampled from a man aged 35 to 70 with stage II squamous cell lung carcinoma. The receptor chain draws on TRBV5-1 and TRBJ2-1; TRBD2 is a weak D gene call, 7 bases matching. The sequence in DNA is TGCGCCAGCAGTTCAGGGAGGGGGAAATGGGACAATGAGCAGTTCTTC. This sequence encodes CASSSGRGKWDNEQFF.